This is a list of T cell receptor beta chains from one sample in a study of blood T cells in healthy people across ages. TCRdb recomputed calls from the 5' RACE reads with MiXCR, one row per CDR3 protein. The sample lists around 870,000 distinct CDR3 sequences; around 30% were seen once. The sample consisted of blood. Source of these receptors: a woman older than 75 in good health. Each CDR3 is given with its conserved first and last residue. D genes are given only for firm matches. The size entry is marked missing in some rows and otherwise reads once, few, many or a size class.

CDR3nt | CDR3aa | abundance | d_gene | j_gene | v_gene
TGTGCCATCAGTGAGTCGACTCTTGGCGGCAGACCCCAGCATTTT | CAISESTLGGRPQHF | many | NA | TRBJ1-5 | TRBV10-3
TGTGCCAGCAGTGTAGGGCCGGGAGAATCACCCCTCCACTTT | CASSVGPGESPLHF | few | NA | TRBJ1-6 | TRBV2
TGCGCCAGCAGCCAAGAGGGCGGAAGCTCCTACAATGAGCAGTTCTTC | CASSQEGGSSYNEQFF | many | NA | TRBJ2-1 | TRBV4-3
TGTGCCAGCAGCTCCTCCAGGGCGAGCGGGGGGTTAATATCCCAAGAGACCCAGTACTTC | CASSSSRASGGLISQETQYF | NA | TRBD2 | TRBJ2-5 | TRBV7-2
TGTGCCAGCAGCCATTCTCCGGACAGAGGAGGCTACACCTTC | CASSHSPDRGGYTF | few | NA | TRBJ1-2 | TRBV3-1
TGTGCCAGCAGCGGGACCCCGGGACAGGGGGCAAAAAACATTCAGTACTTC | CASSGTPGQGAKNIQYF | NA | TRBD1 | TRBJ2-4 | TRBV7-9
TGTGCCAGCAGCTTGGCGGGGGTTGGGGCCAACGTCCTGACTTTC | CASSLAGVGANVLTF | many | NA | TRBJ2-6 | TRBV5-4
TGTGCCAGCAGTCCCAGCGAGTTTAATGAAAAACTGTTTTTT | CASSPSEFNEKLFF | NA | NA | TRBJ1-4 | TRBV12-3/TRBV12-4
TGTGCCAGCAGCCGACAGGGGGATAATTCACCCCTCCACTTT | CASSRQGDNSPLHF | many | TRBD1 | TRBJ1-6 | TRBV7-9
TGCGCCAGCAGCTTGAGGCGGGGGGGTGTCACAGATACGCAGTATTTT | CASSLRRGGVTDTQYF | NA | TRBD2 | TRBJ2-3 | TRBV5-1